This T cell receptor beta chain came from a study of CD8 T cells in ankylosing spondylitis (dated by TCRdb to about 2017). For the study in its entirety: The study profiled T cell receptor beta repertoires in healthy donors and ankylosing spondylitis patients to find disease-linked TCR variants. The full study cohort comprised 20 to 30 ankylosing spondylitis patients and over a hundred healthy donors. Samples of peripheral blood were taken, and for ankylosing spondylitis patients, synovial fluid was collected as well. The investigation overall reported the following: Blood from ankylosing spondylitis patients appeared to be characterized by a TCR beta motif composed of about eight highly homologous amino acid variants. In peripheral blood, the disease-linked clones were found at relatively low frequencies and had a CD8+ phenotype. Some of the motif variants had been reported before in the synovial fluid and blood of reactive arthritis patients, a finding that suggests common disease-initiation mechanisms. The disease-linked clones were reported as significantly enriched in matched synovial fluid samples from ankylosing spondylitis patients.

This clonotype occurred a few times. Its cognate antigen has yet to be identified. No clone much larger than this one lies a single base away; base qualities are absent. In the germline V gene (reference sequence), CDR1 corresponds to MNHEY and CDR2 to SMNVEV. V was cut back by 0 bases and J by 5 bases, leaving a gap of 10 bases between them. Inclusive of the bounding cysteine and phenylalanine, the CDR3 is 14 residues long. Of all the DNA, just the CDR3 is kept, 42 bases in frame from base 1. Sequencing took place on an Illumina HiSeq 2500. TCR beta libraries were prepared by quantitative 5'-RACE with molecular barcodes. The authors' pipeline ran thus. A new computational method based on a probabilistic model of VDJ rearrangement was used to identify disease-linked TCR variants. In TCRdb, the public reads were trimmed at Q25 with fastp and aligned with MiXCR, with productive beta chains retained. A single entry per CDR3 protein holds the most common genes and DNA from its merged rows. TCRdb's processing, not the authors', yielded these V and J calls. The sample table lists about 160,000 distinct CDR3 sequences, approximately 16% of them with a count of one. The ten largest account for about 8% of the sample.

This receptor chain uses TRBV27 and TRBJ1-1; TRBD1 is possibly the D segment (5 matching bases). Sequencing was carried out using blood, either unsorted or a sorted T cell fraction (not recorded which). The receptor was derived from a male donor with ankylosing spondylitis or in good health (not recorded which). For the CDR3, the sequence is CASSLSSRGTEAFF. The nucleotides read TGTGCCAGCAGTTTATCATCCCGGGGGACTGAAGCTTTCTTT.